The clone carrying this T cell receptor beta chain has a handful of counts. Its antigen is as yet unknown. This entry belongs to a study of T cell repertoires in cytomegalovirus infection. About the research overall: In public TCR beta signatures, there were indications of both CMV infection and matching HLA type.

Study-level findings and limits: Predominance within the ex vivo response was attributable to HLA-C-restricted CMV-specific TCR beta clonotypes. Cumulated frequencies of public TCR beta families served to identify carriers of CMV plus the relevant HLA.

V dropped 1 base and J dropped 5; count of bases not matched to a gene: 1. This CDR3 region has 14 residues. Per the germline V gene, CDR1 is SNHLY and CDR2 is FYNNEI. TCRdb independently ran MiXCR on the reads; one entry per CDR3 protein. The profile covers around 530,000 distinct CDR3 sequences, with 16% appearing a single time and about 24% taken by the ten largest. The TCR was taken from a human donor in good health (CMV status not recorded). Some clones in this sample may be carry-over from other donors' samples. Sequencing was carried out using CD8+ T cells from PBMCs. V gene TRBV2 combines with J gene TRBJ2-7, with TRBD1 identical over 11 bases. CDR3 nucleotides: TGTGCCAGCAGTGAAGGGACAGGGGGCGACGAGCAGTACTTC. It specifies CASSEGTGGDEQYF.